This TCR beta chain was identified in a study of cytomegalovirus exposure and HLA in healthy donors. About the research overall: About four fifths of 350 to 400 genotyped donors fell in the Caucasian-associated ancestry cluster.

Germline V CDR1 and CDR2: LNHDA, SQIVND (reference sequence). This CDR3 is built from 16 residues. Trimming shortened V by 4 bases and J by 5 bases, and 20 bases separated the two germline ends. 60 Vbeta and 13 Jbeta primers were used in PCR. The method was immunoSEQ multiplex PCR; TCRdb's version includes in-frame clones alone and lacks a portion of them. Among 70,000 to 85,000 clones listed, about 68% were seen once. Study observations and caveats: There was a cluster of highly shared sequence variants that was likely a sequencing artifact. Most of the TCR beta V segments (in an earlier analysis) were productive either about 90% or about 30% of the time. Links to common viral pathogens appeared, in a later analysis, for several of the most significant clusters.

Remarks on this clone: The antigen remains unidentified.

This rearrangement joins TRBV19 to TRBJ1-1; TRBD1 is a possible D gene (6 bases). This sequence was found in a man between 35 and 55 years old in good health and CMV-seropositive. The sample was PBMCs. The CDR3 loop reads CASSKGDRGANTEAFF. The CDR3 DNA is TGTGCCAGTAGTAAAGGAGATCGGGGGGCGAATACTGAAGCTTTCTTT. The full variable domain, completed using reference TRBV19 and TRBJ1-1, is DGGITQSPKYLFRKEGQNVTLSCEQNLNHDAMYWYRQDPGQGLRLIYYSQIVNDFQKGDIAEGYSVSREKKESFPLTVTSAQKNPTAFYLCASSKGDRGANTEAFFGQGTRLTVV.